This T cell receptor (beta chain) was captured in a study of T cells in localized non-small cell lung cancer. Study results and caveats: Sequencing, confined to only one tumor region, leaves heterogeneity possible. Uninvolved neighboring lung showed the greatest T cell clonality, exceeding tumor. Median detection of top 100 tumor clones in adjacent lung was approximately 50 clones. In the blood, greater T cell density corresponded to longer overall survival.

Details on this clone: As yet, its antigen is unknown.

Repertoires were generated with immunoSEQ multiplex PCR, while TCRdb's copy carries only in-frame clones and drops some. The profile shows approximately 2,500 clones, around a quarter of them singletons. V dropped 0 bases and J dropped 4 bases, with 7 bases sitting between them. Germline loops: CDR1 GTSNPN, CDR2 SVGIG (reference sequence). CDR3 length: 13 amino acids. This TCR was sampled from a man aged 40 to 75 with stage II squamous cell lung carcinoma. The material sequenced was normal lung tissue next to the tumor, taken before any cancer treatment. J is TRBJ1-5 and V is TRBV30, with unresolved D. The CDR3 DNA follows: TGTGCCTGGAGTGTATTGGGAAATCAGCCCCAGCATTTT. Translation gives CAWSVLGNQPQHF.